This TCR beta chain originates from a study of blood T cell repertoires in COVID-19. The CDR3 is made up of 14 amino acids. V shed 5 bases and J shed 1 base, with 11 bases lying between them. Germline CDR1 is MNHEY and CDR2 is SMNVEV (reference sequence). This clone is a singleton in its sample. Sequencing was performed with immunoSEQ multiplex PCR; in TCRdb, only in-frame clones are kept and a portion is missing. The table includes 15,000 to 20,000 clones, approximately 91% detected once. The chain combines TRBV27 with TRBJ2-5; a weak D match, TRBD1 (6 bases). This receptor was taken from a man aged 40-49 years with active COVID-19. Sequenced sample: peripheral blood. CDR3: CASSHRDTQETQYF. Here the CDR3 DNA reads TGTGCCAGCAGTCATCGGGACACCCAAGAGACCCAGTACTTC.